This entry lists 17 T cell receptor beta chains sequenced from one sample in a study of cytomegalovirus exposure and HLA in healthy donors. PCR involved 60 Vbeta and 13 Jbeta primers. The assay was immunoSEQ multiplex PCR, and TCRdb's table has in-frame clones only and misses some. In the table there are approximately 150,000 clones, approximately 73% of which are singletons. Sequencing used PBMCs. These TCRs come from a woman aged 18-29 years in good health and CMV-seronegative.

This clone appeared a few times. The J gene is TRBJ1-5, the V gene TRBV2, with TRBD1 matching 8 bases. The CDR3 runs 14 residues. Germline V CDR1 and CDR2: SNHLY, FYNNEI. V dropped 3 bases and J dropped 3; count of bases not matched to a gene: 1. CDR3 sequence (DNA): TGTGCCAGCAGTGAGGGACAGGACAATCAGCCCCAGCATTTT. Translated: CASSEGQDNQPQHF.

The chain links TRBV28 to TRBJ2-7, with TRBD2 matching 10 bases. The CDR3 is 15 amino acids. The J segment lost 5 bases and the V segment lost 2 bases, leaving 6 bases of the junction unmatched. The germline gives CDR1 MDHEN, CDR2 SYDVKM. The CDR3 reads CASSLVGLAGDEQYV. In DNA form, the CDR3 reads TGTGCCAGCAGTTTAGTAGGTCTAGCGGGGGACGAGCAGTACGTC.

The chain has TRBV28 and TRBJ2-1; 7 positions agree with TRBD2. The CDR3 extends over 15 amino acids. V shed 5 bases, J shed 10 bases, and the junction held 14 bases outside the gene matches. The germline V gene has CDR1 MDHEN and CDR2 SYDVKM. Written as DNA, the CDR3 is TGTGCCAGCAGTCCCCCGGGCGGGGGAGAAAGCGAGCAGTTCTTC. As protein: CASSPPGGGESEQFF.

The V gene is TRBV7-9, the J gene TRBJ2-1; D is possibly TRBD2 (6 bases). Trimming shortened V by 4 bases and J by 9 bases, and 16 bases separated the two germline ends. The CDR3 is 14 residues long. Per the germline V gene, CDR1 is SEHNR and CDR2 is FQNEAQ (reference sequence). CDR3 protein: CASSSPPLSGEQFF. DNA for the CDR3: TGTGCCAGCAGCTCCCCCCCCCTTAGCGGTGAGCAGTTCTTC.

The chain has TRBV5-1 and TRBJ2-5; 8 nucleotides match TRBD2. The closer fit of TRBJ2-7 to the DNA end suggests the J call may be wrong. The CDR3 consists of 15 residues. The germline CDR1 and CDR2 sequences are SGHRS and YFSETQ. CDR3 bases: TGCGCCAGCGGCCCTCCCGGGACTAGTCGGCACGAGCAGTACTTC. It codes for CASGPPGTSRHEQYF.

The chain recombines TRBV5-1 with TRBJ1-3; 7 bases fit TRBD1. The CDR3 sequence is 16 residues long. Germline V gene data show CDR1 as SGHRS and CDR2 as YFSETQ. Trimming removed 4 bases from V and 0 bases from J; junction bases left unmatched: 7. The CDR3 here is CASSEPRDSSGNTIYF. DNA for the CDR3: TGCGCCAGCAGCGAACCCCGGGACAGCTCTGGAAACACCATATATTTT.

V usage is TRBV20-1 and J usage is TRBJ2-5; D ambiguous. Per germline, CDR1 DFQATT and CDR2 SNEGSKA (reference sequence). The CDR3 contains 11 residues. Trimming left V 5 bases short and J 5 bases short, with 9 bases between. CDR3 sequence: CSAPQRETQYF. In nucleotides, the CDR3 is TGCAGTGCTCCTCAACGGGAGACCCAGTACTTC.

Remarks on this clone: One end of the junction does not line up with germline, which may come from a read error. V usage is TRBV25-1 and J usage is TRBJ2-4; perhaps TRBD1 as D (6 bases). CDR3 size: 15 residues. Germline loops: CDR1 MGHDK, CDR2 SYGVNS. The CDR3 loop reads CASSGAQGIVNSQYF. The CDR3 DNA sequence: TGTGCCAGCAGTGGAGCACAGGGAATCGTAAACAGTCAGTACTTC.

This sequence joins TRBV18 and TRBJ2-3; 14 bases are shared with TRBD2. With V trimmed by 3 bases and J by 6 bases, 8 bases remained unmatched. The CDR3 loop spans 17 amino acids. In germline, CDR1 is KGHSH, CDR2 LQKENI. The chain's CDR3 is CASSPQPGLAGVDTQYF. The DNA of the CDR3 is TGTGCCAGCTCACCGCAACCGGGACTAGCGGGAGTTGATACGCAGTATTTT.

The V and J genes are TRBV20-1 and TRBJ2-1; 7 positions agree with TRBD2. The trim removed 7 bases at V and 15 bases at J, leaving 6 bases unmatched. The germline V gene has CDR1 DFQATT and CDR2 SNEGSKA (reference sequence). The CDR3 is 9 amino acids. The DNA of the CDR3 is TGCAGTGGCGGGGAGGGTCCGTTCTTC. It yields the protein CSGGEGPFF.

V and J are TRBV9 and TRBJ2-1; possible D gene TRBD1, 6 bases. V gave up 0 bases and J gave up 0 bases, with 10 bases separating them. The germline V gene encodes CDR1 SGDLS and CDR2 YYNGEE. The CDR3 runs 16 residues. The DNA for the CDR3 is TGTGCCAGCAGCGTAGGAGGCAGGGGCTCCTACAATGAGCAGTTCTTC. Amino acids: CASSVGGRGSYNEQFF.

V and J are TRBV4-2 and TRBJ1-1; D is perhaps TRBD1 (5 bases). V lost 0 bases to trimming and J lost 5 bases, with 13 bases between them. The germline V gene has CDR1 LGHNA and CDR2 YNFKEQ. CDR3 size: 15 residues. CDR3 sequence (DNA): TGTGCCAGCAGCCAAGAGGTCGCGGCAGGGACTGAAGCTTTCTTT. Translating it yields CASSQEVAAGTEAFF.

This chain connects TRBV28 to TRBJ1-2; 7 nucleotides agree with TRBD1. Germline V gives CDR1 MDHEN, CDR2 SYDVKM. The V gene end was trimmed by 2 bases and the J gene end by 2 bases; junction bases not matched to a gene: 8. This CDR3 has 16 residues. CDR3 residues: CASSLNRGRDNYGYTF. The CDR3 nucleotides read TGTGCCAGCAGTTTAAACAGGGGCAGGGACAACTATGGCTACACCTTC.

This chain joins TRBV5-1 and TRBJ2-1, with a possible D match to TRBD1 (6 bases). CDR1 SGHRS and CDR2 YFSETQ come from the germline V gene. V was pared by 4 bases and J by 5 bases, with 7 bases between. The length of the CDR3 is 12 residues. The CDR3 spells CASSRQDNEQFF. CDR3 sequence (DNA): TGCGCCAGCAGCCGACAGGACAATGAGCAGTTCTTC.

A word on this clone: The junction departs from germline at one end; a sequencing error may be responsible. The V gene is TRBV9, the J gene TRBJ2-6, with TRBD1 identical over 9 bases. Per germline, CDR1 SGDLS and CDR2 YYNGEE. This CDR3 region has 15 residues. In nucleotides, the CDR3 is TGTGCCAGCAGCGGGACAGGGGTTGGGGCCAACGGCCTGACTTTC. Residues: CASSGTGVGANGLTF.

This clone was seen a handful of times. The chain uses TRBV7-9 and TRBJ1-2; 8 bases align to TRBD1. The CDR3 consists of 14 residues. The germline V gene encodes CDR1 SEHNR and CDR2 FQNEAQ (reference sequence). V lost 7 bases to trimming and J lost 4 bases; unmatched junction nucleotides: 8. The CDR3 region is CASTWDRPTYGYTF. CDR3 DNA: TGTGCCAGCACCTGGGACAGGCCCACCTATGGCTACACCTTC.

The chain is built from TRBV4-3 and TRBJ1-1, with 12 bases fitting TRBD1. After removal of 0 bases from V and 11 bases from J, the junction contained 10 bases not matched to a gene. CDR1 is LGHNA, CDR2 YSLEER, per germline. CDR3 size: 16 residues. DNA of the CDR3: TGCGCCAGCAGCCAAGATGAAAGGAGGGACAGGGGGCCGGCTTTCTTT. Amino acids: CASSQDERRDRGPAFF.